This entry features one T cell receptor beta chain sequence. The data originate from a study of blood T cell repertoires in COVID-19. About the research overall: The study drew acute and convalescent COVID-19 samples from the United States, Italy and Spain. From T cells, B-cell-depleted T cells, or PBMCs came the material, which was cDNA or gDNA.

This CDR3 is 17 amino acids long. In germline, CDR1 is KGHSH, CDR2 LQKENI. With V trimmed by 3 bases and J by 0 bases, 5 bases remained unmatched. Per the original methods: Amplification of reference gene primers provided the estimated nucleated cell counts. Repertoires were generated with immunoSEQ multiplex PCR, while TCRdb's copy carries only in-frame clones and drops some. V and J calls and clone size come straight from that table; D and trimming were deduced from the DNA. The table includes roughly 250,000 clones, about 88% detected once. The specimen was peripheral blood. The chain recombines TRBV18 with TRBJ1-2; 12 bases map to TRBD1. This receptor was identified in a woman aged 40-49 years who had recovered from COVID-19. This CDR3 reads CASSPPGQGAANYGYTF. The CDR3 bases are TGTGCCAGCTCACCGCCGGGACAGGGGGCTGCTAACTATGGCTACACCTTC.